The T cell receptor (beta chain) under discussion was sequenced for a study of blood T cells in healthy people across ages. Study-wide findings and caveats: Whereas aged donors had fewer naive CD4+ cells, long-lived donors had more of them and higher diversity. As age increased, TCR beta diversity per million T cells fell in a roughly linear fashion.

In the case of this clonotype: The antigen remains unidentified.

The V and J ends lost 3 bases and 2 bases respectively, with 11 bases between them. The CDR3 sequence is 14 residues long. Germline lookup yields CDR1 MDHEN and CDR2 SYDVKM. A sample-barcoded 5' primer and a J-beta primer mix were used in a second PCR of roughly 7 to 11 cycles. From the 5' RACE reads, TCRdb called clonotypes with MiXCR, one entry per CDR3 protein. The sample records about 800,000 distinct CDR3 sequences, around 25% being singletons. Separately, the same data were catalogued under a study of T cells of mothers and their children. That study adds: Overlap ran slightly, non-significantly higher for related than unrelated mother-child pairs.

The chain uses TRBV28 and TRBJ2-7; TRBD1 might be the D (5 bases). The origin of this receptor is a boy under 18 in good health. The sample taken for sequencing was blood. The CDR3: CASSFRTRAYEQYF. In DNA, the CDR3 is TGTGCCAGCAGTTTTAGGACAAGGGCCTACGAGCAGTACTTC.